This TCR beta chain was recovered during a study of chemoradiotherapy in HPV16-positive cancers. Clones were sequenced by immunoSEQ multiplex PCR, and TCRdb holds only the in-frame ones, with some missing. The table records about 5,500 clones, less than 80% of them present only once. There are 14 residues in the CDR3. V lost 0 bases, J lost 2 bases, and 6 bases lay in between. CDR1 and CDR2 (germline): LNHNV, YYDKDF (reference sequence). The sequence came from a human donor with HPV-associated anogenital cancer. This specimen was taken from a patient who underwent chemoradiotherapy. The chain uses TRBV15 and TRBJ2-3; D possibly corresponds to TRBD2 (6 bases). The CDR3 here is CATSREDYTDTQYF. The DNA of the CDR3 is TGTGCCACCAGCAGAGAGGACTACACAGATACGCAGTATTTT.